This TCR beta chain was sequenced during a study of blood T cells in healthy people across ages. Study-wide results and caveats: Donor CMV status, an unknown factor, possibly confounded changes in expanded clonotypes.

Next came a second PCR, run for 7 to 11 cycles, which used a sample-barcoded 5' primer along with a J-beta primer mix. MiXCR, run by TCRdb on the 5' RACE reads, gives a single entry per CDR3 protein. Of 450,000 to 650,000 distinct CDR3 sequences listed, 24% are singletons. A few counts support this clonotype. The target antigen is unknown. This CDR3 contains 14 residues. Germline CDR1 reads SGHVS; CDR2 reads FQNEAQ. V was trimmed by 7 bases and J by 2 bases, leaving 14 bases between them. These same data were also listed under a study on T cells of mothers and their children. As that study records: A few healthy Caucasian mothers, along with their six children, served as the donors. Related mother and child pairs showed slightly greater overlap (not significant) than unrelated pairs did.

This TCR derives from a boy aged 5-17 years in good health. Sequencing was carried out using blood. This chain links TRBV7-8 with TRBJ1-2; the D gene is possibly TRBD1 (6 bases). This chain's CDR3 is CASTPGVLNYGYTF. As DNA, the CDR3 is TGTGCCAGCACCCCAGGGGTTCTAAACTATGGCTACACCTTC. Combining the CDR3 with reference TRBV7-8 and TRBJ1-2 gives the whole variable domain GAGVSQSPRYKVAKRGQDVALRCDPISGHVSLFWYQQALGQGPEFLTYFQNEAQLDKSGLPSDRFFAERPEGSVSTLKIQRTQQEDSAVYLCASTPGVLNYGYTFGSGTRLTVV.